Following are 18 T cell receptor beta chains from one sample sequenced in a study of blood T cell repertoires in COVID-19. The table came from immunoSEQ multiplex PCR; TCRdb's copy has only in-frame clones and leaves some out. The table records some 190,000 clones, about 82% of them present only once. The sample consisted of PBMCs or T cells enriched from blood (not recorded which). The origin of the receptors is a man aged 35-49 years with acute COVID-19.

This chain connects TRBV5-1 to TRBJ2-7; 9 bases agree with TRBD1. The CDR3 contains 14 residues. Germline V lookup: CDR1 SGHRS, CDR2 YFSETQ. J lost 3 bases, V lost 2 bases, and 3 bases had no gene match. The CDR3 nucleotides read TGCGCCAGCAGCTTTAACAGGGGGCTCTACGAGCAGTACTTC. As protein: CASSFNRGLYEQYF.

This clone occurred once. The chain has TRBV27 and TRBJ2-5, with 8 bases matching TRBD2. V dropped 5 bases and J dropped 4; count of bases not matched to a gene: 6. The CDR3 totals 14 residues. The germline V gene has CDR1 MNHEY and CDR2 SMNVEV (reference sequence). This chain's CDR3 is CASSISGTGETQYF. For the CDR3, the DNA is TGTGCCAGCAGTATTAGCGGGACGGGAGAGACCCAGTACTTC.

V is TRBV10-1 and J is TRBJ2-1; 14 bases line up with TRBD2. V shed 0 bases, J shed 0 bases, and the junction held 4 bases outside the gene matches. Germline-derived CDR1 and CDR2 are WNHNN and SYGVQD (reference sequence). The CDR3 runs 19 residues. The CDR3: CASSESWTSGGSSYNEQFF. The DNA of the CDR3 is TGCGCCAGCAGTGAGTCTTGGACTAGCGGGGGGAGCTCCTACAATGAGCAGTTCTTC.

The chain recombines TRBV28 with TRBJ1-4, with D possibly matching TRBD1 (6 bases). Deletions cut 3 bases from V and 0 bases from J, with 11 bases between. Germline lookup yields CDR1 MDHEN and CDR2 SYDVKM. CDR3 length: 16 residues. The CDR3 DNA is TGTGCCAGCAGTTTTGGGACACCTGCAACTAATGAAAAACTGTTTTTT. Translating it yields CASSFGTPATNEKLFF.

This clone turned up a few times. Additional DNA sequences in this sample encode the identical CDR3. The rearrangement uses TRBV4-1 and TRBJ1-5, with D unclear. V was shortened by 0 bases and J by 0 bases, with 9 bases between the two germline ends. Germline CDR1 and CDR2: MGHRA and YSYEKL. This CDR3 contains 16 residues. The CDR3 DNA follows: TGCGCCAGCAGCCAAGAGCTACCTTATAGCAATCAGCCCCAGCATTTT. Translating gives CASSQELPYSNQPQHF.

The genes are TRBV15 and TRBJ1-5; D remains ambiguous. Germline V gene sequence: CDR1 LNHNV, CDR2 YYDKDF (reference sequence). This CDR3 region has 13 residues. V lost 3 bases and J lost 11, with 14 bases in between. The CDR3 DNA is TGTGCCACCAGCAGGGATACACGGGAAACCCAGCATTTT. Its translation is CATSRDTRETQHF.

This rearrangement joins TRBV4-3 to TRBJ2-7; a weak D match, TRBD1 (6 bases). Trimming cost V 3 bases and J 2 bases, with 11 bases left between them. Germline assignment: CDR1 LGHNA and CDR2 YSLEER. This CDR3 comprises 14 residues. The CDR3 DNA sequence: TGCGCCAGCAGCCAGGAGCAGGGGACCTACGAGCAGTACTTC. Protein sequence: CASSQEQGTYEQYF.

V and J are TRBV9 and TRBJ2-2, with TRBD2 matching over 14 bases. The CDR3 runs 16 residues. V shed 4 bases and J 5 bases; nucleotides not matched to a gene: 4. In germline, CDR1 is SGDLS, CDR2 YYNGEE. The CDR3, as DNA: TGTGCCAGCAGCTATGGGACTAGCGGGAGAACCGGGGAGCTGTTTTTT. Its translation is CASSYGTSGRTGELFF.

The chain is built from TRBV5-1 and TRBJ2-3; 9 bases map to TRBD2. The CDR3 contains 15 residues. J was trimmed by 4 bases and V by 0 bases; bases with no gene match: 3. From germline, CDR1 is SGHRS and CDR2 YFSETQ. The DNA for the CDR3 is TGCGCCAGCAGCTTGGTAGCGGGAGAATCAGATACGCAGTATTTT. Residues: CASSLVAGESDTQYF.

V is TRBV28 and J is TRBJ2-3, with TRBD2 matching over 9 bases. This CDR3 is 15 amino acids long. J was trimmed by 7 bases and V by 6 bases; bases with no gene match: 11. CDR1 MDHEN and CDR2 SYDVKM come from the germline V gene. Here the CDR3 DNA reads TGTGCCAGCAGCTTGGGGGGGACTAGCACGTATACGCAGTATTTT. It yields the protein CASSLGGTSTYTQYF.

This sequence joins TRBV18 and TRBJ1-5, with D tentatively TRBD1 (6 bases). This CDR3 has 14 residues. Germline CDR1 reads KGHSH; CDR2 reads LQKENI. V lost 3 bases and J 4 bases, leaving 10 bases between the germline ends. CDR3 protein: CASSPSGANQPQHF. The CDR3 DNA reads TGTGCCAGCTCACCTTCAGGGGCTAATCAGCCCCAGCATTTT.

The chain combines TRBV7-2 with TRBJ2-3, with D unresolved. Germline-derived CDR1 and CDR2 are SGHTA and FQGNSA. V lost 3 bases to trimming and J lost 0 bases, with 7 bases between them. There are 14 residues in the CDR3. CDR3 in amino acids: CASSFRASTDTQYF. In DNA form, the CDR3 reads TGTGCCAGCAGCTTCCGAGCTAGCACAGATACGCAGTATTTT.

The chain employs TRBV3-1 (or the pseudogene TRBV3-2) and TRBJ1-2; D remains ambiguous. Trimming left V 1 base short and J 5 bases short, with 5 bases between. The CDR3 totals 12 residues. CDR1 is LGHDT and CDR2 is YNNKEL in the germline V gene (reference sequence). The CDR3 sequence is CASSQVMYGYTF. The CDR3 nucleotides are TGTGCCAGCAGCCAAGTAATGTATGGCTACACCTTC.

The J gene is TRBJ2-7, the V gene TRBV19, with a tentative D call TRBD2 (6 bases). CDR3 length equals 13 residues. Germline V CDR1 and CDR2: LNHDA, SQIVND (reference sequence). V was pared by 3 bases and J by 2 bases, with 8 bases between. The CDR3 region is CASSMTGAYEQYF. The CDR3, as DNA: TGTGCCAGTAGTATGACGGGGGCCTACGAGCAGTACTTC.

This chain connects TRBV27 to TRBJ2-2; a possible D gene is TRBD1 (6 bases). Germline CDR1 is MNHEY and CDR2 is SMNVEV (reference sequence). This CDR3 comprises 15 residues. The V end was cut by 3 bases, the J end by 5 bases, with 13 bases between. The CDR3 here is CASSFPTGQTGELFF. CDR3 DNA: TGTGCCAGCAGTTTCCCCACCGGACAGACCGGGGAGCTGTTTTTT.

The chain joins TRBV7-3 to TRBJ2-1; 13 positions match TRBD2. Germline lookup yields CDR1 SGHTA and CDR2 FQGTGA. Germline trimming cut 5 bases from V and 5 bases from J; bases unmatched to any gene: 3. The CDR3 totals 15 residues. In DNA form, the CDR3 reads TGTGCCAGCAGCAAGGGACTAGCGGGGAACAATGAGCAGTTCTTC. Protein product: CASSKGLAGNNEQFF.

CDR3: CASSPWRGRDEQFF. DNA of the CDR3: TGTGCCAGCAGTCCATGGAGGGGGCGGGATGAGCAGTTCTTC. V usage is TRBV6-5 and J usage is TRBJ2-1, with D possibly being TRBD1 (7 bases). Trimming removed 5 bases from V and 8 bases from J, with 16 bases in between. Germline assignment: CDR1 MNHEY and CDR2 SVGAGI. This CDR3 region has 14 residues.

This rearrangement joins TRBV7-6 to TRBJ2-5; D perhaps matches TRBD2 (6 bases). This CDR3 has 16 amino acids. The V gene's germline CDR1 is SGHVS and CDR2 FNYEAQ. Trimming shortened V by 3 bases and J by 5 bases, and 19 bases separated the two germline ends. CDR3: CASSLNVLALGETQYF. The CDR3 bases are TGTGCCAGCAGCTTGAACGTTCTAGCGCTGGGGGAGACCCAGTACTTC.